The entry below describes one TCR beta chain. The target antigen is unknown. This sample was included in a study of Ad26.COV2.S vaccination and SARS-CoV-2 variants. Turning to the study itself: Each vaccinee took Ad26.COV2.S intramuscularly, once or twice 56 days apart. Study-level points and caveats: Across vaccine and placebo recipients, the breadth of non-spike TCRs was similar.

The treatment denotes: over 15 received Ad26.COV2.S at low or high dose, single or two shots; 5 received placebo; per-sample allocation not given. The samples date from day 63 after the first vaccine or placebo injection. TCRdb's table, derived via immunoSEQ multiplex PCR, lists solely in-frame clones and lacks some. The sample includes 410,000 or so clones, around 90% of them seen just once. This sequence was found in a person between 18 and 59 years old who received the Ad26.COV2.S COVID-19 vaccine or a placebo. Source: peripheral blood, taken in a trial of Ad26.COV2.S vaccine versus placebo.

CDR3 sequence reads: CASSIFFGRERDTQYF. The CDR3 DNA reads as TGTGCCAGTAGTATTTTTTTTGGGCGGGAGCGAGATACGCAGTATTTT. The chain joins TRBV19 to TRBJ2-3, with TRBD2 matching 7 bases. CDR3 length equals 16 residues. Germline V gene sequence: CDR1 LNHDA, CDR2 SQIVND (reference sequence). With V trimmed by 3 bases and J by 5 bases, 11 bases remained unmatched.